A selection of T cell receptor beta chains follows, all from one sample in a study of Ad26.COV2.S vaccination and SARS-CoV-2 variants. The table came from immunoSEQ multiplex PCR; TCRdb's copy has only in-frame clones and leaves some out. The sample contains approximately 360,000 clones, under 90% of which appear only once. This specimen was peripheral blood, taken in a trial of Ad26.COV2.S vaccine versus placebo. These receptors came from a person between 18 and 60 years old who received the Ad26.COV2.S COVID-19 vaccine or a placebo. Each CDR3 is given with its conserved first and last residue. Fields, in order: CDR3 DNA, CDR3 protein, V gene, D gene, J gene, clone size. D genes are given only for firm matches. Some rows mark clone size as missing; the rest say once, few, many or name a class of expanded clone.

CDR3nt: TGTGCCATTTCGGGGCCTACAATCACAGGCTCTGGAAACACCATATATTTT
CDR3aa: CAISGPTITGSGNTIYF
v_gene: TRBV2
d_gene: -
j_gene: TRBJ1-3
abundance: -

CDR3nt: TGTGCCAGCAGCCTAGCGGATAGCTCCTACGAGCAGTACTTC
CDR3aa: CASSLADSSYEQYF
v_gene: TRBV27
d_gene: TRBD2
j_gene: TRBJ2-7
abundance: -

CDR3nt: TGCGCCAGCAGCCATACCCCCCCCACGTTGGGCTACACCTTC
CDR3aa: CASSHTPPTLGYTF
v_gene: TRBV4-1
d_gene: -
j_gene: TRBJ1-2
abundance: -

CDR3nt: TGTGCTAGTGGTTTGGCATCGGGGTCTGATCAGCCCCAGCATTTT
CDR3aa: CASGLASGSDQPQHF
v_gene: TRBV12-5
d_gene: -
j_gene: TRBJ1-5
abundance: -

CDR3nt: TGTGCCAGCAGGGGACAGATCGAGGGCTACACCTTC
CDR3aa: CASRGQIEGYTF
v_gene: TRBV12-3/TRBV12-4
d_gene: TRBD1
j_gene: TRBJ1-2
abundance: -

CDR3nt: TGTGCCAGCACCACAATAATTCACGGGGGGCGCCTCCTCTCCTACGAGCAGTACTTC
CDR3aa: CASTTIIHGGRLLSYEQYF
v_gene: TRBV21-1
d_gene: -
j_gene: TRBJ2-7
abundance: -

CDR3nt: TGTGCCAGCAGCCAGTCCCCGGACCGCCCCCGGCAGTACTTC
CDR3aa: CASSQSPDRPRQYF
v_gene: TRBV3-1/TRBV3-2
d_gene: -
j_gene: TRBJ2-7
abundance: -

CDR3nt: TGTGCCAGTACCACACCGGGACAACAGTATGGCTACACCTTC
CDR3aa: CASTTPGQQYGYTF
v_gene: TRBV19
d_gene: -
j_gene: TRBJ1-2
abundance: -

CDR3nt: TGCAGTGCTAGTAGCATTTACTCTGGAAACACCATATATTTT
CDR3aa: CSASSIYSGNTIYF
v_gene: TRBV20-1
d_gene: -
j_gene: TRBJ1-3
abundance: -

CDR3nt: TGCGCCAGCAGCTTGGGGACAGGGAAAACCTACGAGCAGTACTTC
CDR3aa: CASSLGTGKTYEQYF
v_gene: TRBV5-1
d_gene: TRBD1
j_gene: TRBJ2-7
abundance: many

CDR3nt: TGTGCCAGTAGGACCCATGAAGGGCGGGCCACTGAAGCTTTCTTT
CDR3aa: CASRTHEGRATEAFF
v_gene: TRBV19
d_gene: -
j_gene: TRBJ1-1
abundance: -

CDR3nt: TGTGCCAACTCCCATCCGCCAGGCCTGAACACTGAAGCTTTCTTT
CDR3aa: CANSHPPGLNTEAFF
v_gene: TRBV6-5
d_gene: -
j_gene: TRBJ1-1
abundance: -

CDR3nt: TGTGCCAGCAGCCCAATACTGGGGGGAGCCGGTGGCTACACCTTC
CDR3aa: CASSPILGGAGGYTF
v_gene: TRBV11-2
d_gene: -
j_gene: TRBJ1-2
abundance: -

CDR3nt: TGTGCCAGCAGCTTAGAAGGGGCGAACACCGGGGAGCTGTTTTTT
CDR3aa: CASSLEGANTGELFF
v_gene: TRBV7-9
d_gene: -
j_gene: TRBJ2-2
abundance: -

CDR3nt: TGTGCCAGCAGCCAGCTGGATACGCAGTATTTT
CDR3aa: CASSQLDTQYF
v_gene: TRBV3-1/TRBV3-2
d_gene: -
j_gene: TRBJ2-3
abundance: -

CDR3nt: TGCGCCAGCAGCTTAGGAGGGACGGCATCCTATGGCTACACCTTC
CDR3aa: CASSLGGTASYGYTF
v_gene: TRBV5-1
d_gene: -
j_gene: TRBJ1-2
abundance: -

CDR3nt: TGCGCCAGCATCCCGAGAGCGGGAGGCTCCACCGGGGAGCTGTTTTTT
CDR3aa: CASIPRAGGSTGELFF
v_gene: TRBV10-2
d_gene: TRBD2
j_gene: TRBJ2-2
abundance: -

CDR3nt: TGTGCCAGCAGCCCAGGGGGGGTTGGCTACACCTTC
CDR3aa: CASSPGGVGYTF
v_gene: TRBV7-9
d_gene: TRBD1
j_gene: TRBJ1-2
abundance: -

CDR3nt: TGTGCCAGCAGCTTAGTTCCAGGGGCACGTAACACCGGGGAGCTGTTTTTT
CDR3aa: CASSLVPGARNTGELFF
v_gene: TRBV5-8
d_gene: -
j_gene: TRBJ2-2
abundance: -